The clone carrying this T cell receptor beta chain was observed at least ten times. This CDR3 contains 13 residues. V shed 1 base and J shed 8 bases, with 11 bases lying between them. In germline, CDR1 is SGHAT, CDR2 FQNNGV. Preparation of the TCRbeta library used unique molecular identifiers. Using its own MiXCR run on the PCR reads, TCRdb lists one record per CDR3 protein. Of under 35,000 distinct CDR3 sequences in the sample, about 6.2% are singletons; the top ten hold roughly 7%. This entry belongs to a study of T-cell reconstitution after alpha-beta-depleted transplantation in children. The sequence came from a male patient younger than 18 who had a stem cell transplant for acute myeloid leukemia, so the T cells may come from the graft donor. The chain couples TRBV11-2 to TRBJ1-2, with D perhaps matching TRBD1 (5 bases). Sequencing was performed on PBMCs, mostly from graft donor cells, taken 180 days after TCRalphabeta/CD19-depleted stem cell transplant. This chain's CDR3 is CASSLGAGMGYTF. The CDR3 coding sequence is TGTGCCAGCAGCTTAGGGGCAGGGATGGGCTACACCTTC.